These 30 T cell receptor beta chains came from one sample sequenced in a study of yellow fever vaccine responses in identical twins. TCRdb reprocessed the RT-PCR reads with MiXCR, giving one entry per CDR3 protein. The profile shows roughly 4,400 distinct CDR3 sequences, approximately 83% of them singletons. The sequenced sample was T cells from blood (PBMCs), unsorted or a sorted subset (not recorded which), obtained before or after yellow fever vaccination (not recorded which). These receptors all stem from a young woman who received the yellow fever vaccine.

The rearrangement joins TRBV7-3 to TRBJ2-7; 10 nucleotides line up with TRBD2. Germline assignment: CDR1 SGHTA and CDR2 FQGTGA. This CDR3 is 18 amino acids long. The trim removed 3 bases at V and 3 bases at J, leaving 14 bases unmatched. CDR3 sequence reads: CASSFRSGGVGSHYEQYF. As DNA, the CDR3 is TGTGCCAGCAGCTTCCGCAGCGGGGGGGTGGGATCCCACTACGAGCAGTACTTC.

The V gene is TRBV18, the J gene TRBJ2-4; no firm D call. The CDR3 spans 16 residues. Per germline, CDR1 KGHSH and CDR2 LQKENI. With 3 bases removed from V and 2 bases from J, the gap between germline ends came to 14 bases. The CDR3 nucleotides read TGTGCCAGCTCACCCCTCTCACCAGCGACCAAAAACATTCAGTACTTC. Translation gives CASSPLSPATKNIQYF. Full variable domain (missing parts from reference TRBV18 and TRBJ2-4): NAGVMQNPRHLVRRRGQEARLRCSPMKGHSHVYWYRQLPEEGLKFMVYLQKENIIDESGMPKERFSAEFPKEGPSILRIQQVVRGDSAAYFCASSPLSPATKNIQYFGAGTRLSVL.

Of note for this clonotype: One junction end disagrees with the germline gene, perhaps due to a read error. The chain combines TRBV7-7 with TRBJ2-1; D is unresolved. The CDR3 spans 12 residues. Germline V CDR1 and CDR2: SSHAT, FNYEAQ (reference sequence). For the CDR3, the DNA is TGTGCTAGCAGCCCCACTGGAGTTGAGCAGTTCTTC. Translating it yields CASSPTGVEQFF.

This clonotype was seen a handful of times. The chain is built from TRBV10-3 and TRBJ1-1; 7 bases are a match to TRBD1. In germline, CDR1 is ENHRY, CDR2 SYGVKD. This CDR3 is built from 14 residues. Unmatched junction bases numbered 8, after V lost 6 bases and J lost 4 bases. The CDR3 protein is CAIRSLTGITEAFF. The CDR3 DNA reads TGTGCCATCAGGTCCCTGACAGGGATCACTGAAGCTTTCTTT.

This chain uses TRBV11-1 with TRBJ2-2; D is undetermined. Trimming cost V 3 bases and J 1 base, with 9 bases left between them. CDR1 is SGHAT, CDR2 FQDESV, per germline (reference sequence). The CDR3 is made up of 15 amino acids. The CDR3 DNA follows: TGTGCCAGCAGCTTGTTGGCAGGGAACACCGGGGAGCTGTTTTTT. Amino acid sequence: CASSLLAGNTGELFF.

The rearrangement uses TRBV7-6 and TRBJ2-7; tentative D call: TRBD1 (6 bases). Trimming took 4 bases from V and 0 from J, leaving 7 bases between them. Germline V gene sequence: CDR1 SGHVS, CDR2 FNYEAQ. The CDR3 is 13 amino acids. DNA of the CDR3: TGTGCCAGCAGCTGGGACACCTCCTACGAGCAGTACTTC. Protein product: CASSWDTSYEQYF.

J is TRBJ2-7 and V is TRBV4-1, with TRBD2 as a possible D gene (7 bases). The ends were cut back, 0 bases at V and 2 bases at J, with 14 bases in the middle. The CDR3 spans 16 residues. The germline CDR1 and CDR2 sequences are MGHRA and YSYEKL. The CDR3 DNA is TGCGCCAGCAGCCAAGAAAGGGGGGGGGCCACCTACGAGCAGTACTTC. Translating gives CASSQERGGATYEQYF.

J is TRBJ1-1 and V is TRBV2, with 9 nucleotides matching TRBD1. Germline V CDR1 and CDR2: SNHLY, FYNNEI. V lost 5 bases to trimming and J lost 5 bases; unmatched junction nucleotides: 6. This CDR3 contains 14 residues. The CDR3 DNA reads TGTGCCAGCAGTACGACAGGGGGGAAAACTGAAGCTTTCTTT. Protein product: CASSTTGGKTEAFF.

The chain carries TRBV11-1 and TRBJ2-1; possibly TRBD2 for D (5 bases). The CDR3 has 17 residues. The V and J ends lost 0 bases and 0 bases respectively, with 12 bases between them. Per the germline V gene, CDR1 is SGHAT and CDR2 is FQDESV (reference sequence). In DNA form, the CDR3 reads TGTGCCAGCAGCTTAGCTATCGGGATCAGCTCCTACAATGAGCAGTTCTTC. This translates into CASSLAIGISSYNEQFF.

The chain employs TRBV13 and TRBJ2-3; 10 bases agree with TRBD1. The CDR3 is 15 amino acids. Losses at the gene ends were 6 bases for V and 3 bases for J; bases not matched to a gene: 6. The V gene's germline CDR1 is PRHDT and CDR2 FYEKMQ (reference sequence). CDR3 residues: CASRFDRGQTDTQYF. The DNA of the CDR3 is TGTGCCAGCAGATTCGACAGGGGGCAGACAGATACGCAGTATTTT.

The CDR3 DNA follows: TGTGCCAGCAGCTGGACAGGGTTATACAATGAGCAGTTCTTC. It encodes CASSWTGLYNEQFF. The rearrangement links TRBV11-1 to TRBJ2-1, with TRBD1 matching over 8 bases. The V gene end was trimmed by 4 bases and the J gene end by 4 bases; junction bases not matched to a gene: 3. Germline lookup yields CDR1 SGHAT and CDR2 FQDESV (reference sequence). The CDR3 has 14 residues.

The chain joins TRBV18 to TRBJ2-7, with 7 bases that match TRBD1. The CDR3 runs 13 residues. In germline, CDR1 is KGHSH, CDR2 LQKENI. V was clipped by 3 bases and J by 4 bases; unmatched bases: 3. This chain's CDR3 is CASSPQGEYEQYF. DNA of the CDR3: TGTGCCAGCTCACCCCAGGGGGAGTACGAGCAGTACTTC. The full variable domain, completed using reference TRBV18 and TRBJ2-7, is NAGVMQNPRHLVRRRGQEARLRCSPMKGHSHVYWYRQLPEEGLKFMVYLQKENIIDESGMPKERFSAEFPKEGPSILRIQQVVRGDSAAYFCASSPQGEYEQYFGPGTRLTVT.

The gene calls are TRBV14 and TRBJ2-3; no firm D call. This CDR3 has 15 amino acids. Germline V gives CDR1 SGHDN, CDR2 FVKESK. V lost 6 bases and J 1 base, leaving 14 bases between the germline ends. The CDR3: CASSHSVTRTDTQYF. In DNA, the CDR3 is TGTGCCAGCAGTCACAGCGTTACTCGCACAGATACGCAGTATTTT.

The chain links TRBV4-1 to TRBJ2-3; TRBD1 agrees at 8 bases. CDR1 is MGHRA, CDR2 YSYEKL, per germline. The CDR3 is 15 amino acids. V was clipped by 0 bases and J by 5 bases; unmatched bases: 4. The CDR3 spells CASSQETGVKDTQYF. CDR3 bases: TGCGCCAGCAGCCAAGAGACAGGGGTGAAAGATACGCAGTATTTT.

Here the CDR3 reads CASSLPKSSGRFSEQFF. The CDR3, as DNA: TGTGCCAGCAGCCTGCCTAAATCTAGCGGGAGGTTTAGTGAGCAGTTCTTC. The rearrangement joins TRBV13 to TRBJ2-1; 11 positions match TRBD2. CDR1 PRHDT and CDR2 FYEKMQ come from the germline V gene (reference sequence). Unmatched junction bases numbered 15, after V lost 5 bases and J lost 9 bases. The CDR3 has 17 amino acids. The full variable domain, in which reference TRBV13 and TRBJ2-1 provide the parts outside the CDR3, is AAGVIQSPRHLIKEKRETATLKCYPIPRHDTVYWYQQGPGQDPQFLISFYEKMQSDKGSIPDRFSAQQFSDYHSELNMSSLELGDSALYFCASSLPKSSGRFSEQFFGPGTRLTVL.

This chain's CDR3 is CASSQTGGSYEQYF. The CDR3 nucleotides read TGTGCCAGCAGTCAGACAGGGGGCTCCTACGAGCAGTACTTC. The J gene is TRBJ2-7, the V gene TRBV11-1; 9 nucleotides align to TRBD1. The germline V gene has CDR1 SGHAT and CDR2 FQDESV (reference sequence). V lost 6 bases to trimming and J lost 0 bases; unmatched junction nucleotides: 3. This CDR3 is built from 14 residues.

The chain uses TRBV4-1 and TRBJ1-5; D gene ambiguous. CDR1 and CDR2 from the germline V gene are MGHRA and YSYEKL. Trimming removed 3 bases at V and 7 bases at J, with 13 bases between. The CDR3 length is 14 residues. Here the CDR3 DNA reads TGCGCCAGCAGCCACGACATGTTTGGCCAGCCCCAGCATTTT. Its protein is CASSHDMFGQPQHF.

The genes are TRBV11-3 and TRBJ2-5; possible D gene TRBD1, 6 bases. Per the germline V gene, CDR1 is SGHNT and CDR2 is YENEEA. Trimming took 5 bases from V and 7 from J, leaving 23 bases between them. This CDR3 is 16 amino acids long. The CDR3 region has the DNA TGTGCCAGCAGCCCAACAGGGAGTGTGGCTTCGGGGACCCAGTACTTC. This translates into CASSPTGSVASGTQYF.

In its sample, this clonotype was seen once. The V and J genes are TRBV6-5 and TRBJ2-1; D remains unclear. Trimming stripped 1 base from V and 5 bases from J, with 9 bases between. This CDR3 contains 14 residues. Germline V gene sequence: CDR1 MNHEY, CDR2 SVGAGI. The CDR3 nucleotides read TGTGCCAGCAGTTACTGGGCGGATAACAATGAGCAGTTCTTC. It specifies CASSYWADNNEQFF.

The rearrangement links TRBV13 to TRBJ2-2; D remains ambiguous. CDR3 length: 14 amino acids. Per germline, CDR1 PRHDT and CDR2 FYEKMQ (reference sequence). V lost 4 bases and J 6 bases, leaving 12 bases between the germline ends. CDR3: CASSYRLEPGELFF. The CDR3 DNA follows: TGTGCCAGCAGCTATAGGCTTGAACCCGGGGAGCTGTTTTTT.

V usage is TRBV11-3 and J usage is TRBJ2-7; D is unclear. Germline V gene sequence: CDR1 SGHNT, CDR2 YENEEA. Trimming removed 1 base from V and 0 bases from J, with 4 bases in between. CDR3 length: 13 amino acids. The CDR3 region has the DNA TGTGCCAGCAGCTTAGGTATCTCCTACGAGCAGTACTTC. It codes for CASSLGISYEQYF.

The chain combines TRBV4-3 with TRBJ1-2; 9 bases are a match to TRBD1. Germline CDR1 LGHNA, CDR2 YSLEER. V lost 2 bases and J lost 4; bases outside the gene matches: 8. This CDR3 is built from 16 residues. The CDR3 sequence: CASSQFTGGASYGYTF. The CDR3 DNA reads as TGCGCCAGCAGCCAATTCACAGGGGGCGCCAGCTATGGCTACACCTTC.

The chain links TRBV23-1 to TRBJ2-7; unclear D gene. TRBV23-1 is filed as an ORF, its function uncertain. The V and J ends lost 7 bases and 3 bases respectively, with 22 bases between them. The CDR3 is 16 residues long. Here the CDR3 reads CASNIKPGPSHYEQYF. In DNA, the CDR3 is TGCGCCAGCAATATAAAACCGGGCCCTTCTCACTACGAGCAGTACTTC.

CDR3 sequence reads: CASSVPRTGYNEQFF. The CDR3 nucleotides are TGTGCCAGCAGCGTTCCGCGGACAGGGTACAATGAGCAGTTCTTC. The genes are TRBV9 and TRBJ2-1; 8 positions match TRBD1. The V and J ends lost 2 bases and 4 bases, in that order; junction bases with no gene match: 5. The CDR3 is made up of 15 amino acids. CDR1 is SGDLS, CDR2 YYNGEE, per germline.

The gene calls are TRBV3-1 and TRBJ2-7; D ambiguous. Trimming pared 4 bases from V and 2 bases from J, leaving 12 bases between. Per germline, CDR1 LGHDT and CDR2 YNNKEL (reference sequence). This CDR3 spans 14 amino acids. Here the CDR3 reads CASSLSHRPYEQYF. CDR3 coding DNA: TGTGCCAGCAGCCTAAGCCATAGACCCTACGAGCAGTACTTC.

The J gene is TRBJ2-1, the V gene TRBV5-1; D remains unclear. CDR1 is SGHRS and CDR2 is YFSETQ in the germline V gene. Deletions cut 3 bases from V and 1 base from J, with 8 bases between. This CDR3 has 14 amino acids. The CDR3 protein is CASSSDPSYNEQFF. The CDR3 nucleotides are TGCGCCAGCAGCTCTGACCCTTCCTACAATGAGCAGTTCTTC.

The CDR3 DNA reads as TGCAGCGCCGCGGACTACGCCGAGACCCAGTACTTC. Protein sequence: CSAADYAETQYF. This rearrangement joins TRBV29-1 to TRBJ2-5; weak D call: TRBD2 (6 bases). Germline V gene data show CDR1 as SQVTM and CDR2 as ANQGSEA. This CDR3 region has 12 residues. The germline V and J ends were trimmed by 7 bases and 5 bases, with 14 bases remaining between them.

CDR3 in DNA: TGTGCCAGCAGCTTAGCTCAGGGACCCGATACGCAGTATTTT. It encodes CASSLAQGPDTQYF. This chain uses TRBV7-9 with TRBJ2-3; TRBD1 or TRBD2 may be the D gene (5 bases each). Trimming took 0 bases from V and 6 from J, leaving 10 bases between them. The CDR3 totals 14 residues. Germline V gene sequence: CDR1 SEHNR, CDR2 FQNEAQ (reference sequence).

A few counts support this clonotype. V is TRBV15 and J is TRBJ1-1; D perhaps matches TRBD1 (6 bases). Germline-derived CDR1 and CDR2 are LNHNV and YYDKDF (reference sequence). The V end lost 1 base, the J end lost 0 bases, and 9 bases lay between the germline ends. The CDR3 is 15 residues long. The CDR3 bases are TGTGCCACCAGCAGAGGACAGGTGATGAACACTGAAGCTTTCTTT. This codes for CATSRGQVMNTEAFF.

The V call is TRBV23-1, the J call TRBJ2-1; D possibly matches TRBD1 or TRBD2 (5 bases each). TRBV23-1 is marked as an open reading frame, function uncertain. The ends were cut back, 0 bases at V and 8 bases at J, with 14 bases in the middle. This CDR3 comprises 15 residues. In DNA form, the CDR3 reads TGCGCCAGCAGTCAATCCCCGCCAGGGCGGGATGAGCAGTTCTTC. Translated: CASSQSPPGRDEQFF.